Sequencing of this T cell receptor beta chain was carried out in a study of beta chain features in type 1 diabetes. General study results and limits: Whether HLA type influences TCRB rearrangement remained unresolved here. For Type 1 diabetes patients, all four CD4+ subsets carried TCRB CDR3s that were moderately but significantly shorter.

This clone was detected a few times. What it recognizes is unknown. CD45RO/CCR7/CD25/CD127/CD95/CD27 separated CD4+ naive, central memory, regulatory and stem cell-like memory cells by sorting. This CDR3 has 13 amino acids. Deletions cut 4 bases from V and 5 bases from J, with 12 bases between. Germline lookup yields CDR1 SGHRS and CDR2 YFSETQ. Reverse transcription of all isolated RNA meant that expressed TCRB transcripts were sequenced. Clones were read by immunoSEQ multiplex PCR, and TCRdb kept only the in-frame ones, dropping some. Here the sample spans about 450,000 clones, roughly an eighth being singletons.

Material: naive CD4+ T cells from blood. The sequence derives from a woman aged 18-29 years in good health. The chain recombines TRBV5-1 with TRBJ2-5; possibly TRBD1 for D (5 bases). The CDR3 DNA is TGCGCCAGCAGCGTCGACAGTCGGGAGACCCAGTACTTC. This gives the protein CASSVDSRETQYF.